These T cell receptor beta chains were read from a single sample in a study of T-cell reconstitution after alpha-beta-depleted transplantation in children. TCRdb called the PCR reads again in MiXCR, with one record for every CDR3 protein. Here the sample spans about 600,000 distinct CDR3 sequences, about an eighth being singletons. This sample comprised PBMCs, mostly from graft donor cells, obtained 360 days after TCRalphabeta/CD19-depleted stem cell transplant. The receptors here all came from a male patient under 18 who had a stem cell transplant for acute myeloid leukemia, so the T cells may come from the graft donor. CDR3s include the opening cysteine and the closing phenylalanine or tryptophan. A D gene is named only where the DNA matches it firmly. Rows give clone size only sometimes, using once, few, many, or a class for an expanded clone.

CDR3nt | CDR3aa | j_gene | abundance | v_gene | d_gene
TGTGCCAGCAGCTCCCGCCGGGACATCGTTCGGGGTTCCTACGAGCAGTACTTC | CASSSRRDIVRGSYEQYF | TRBJ2-7 | - | TRBV9 | -
TGTGCCAGCAGTATACGGGGACTAGCGGGCGGGGAGCTGTTTTTT | CASSIRGLAGGELFF | TRBJ2-2 | - | TRBV27 | TRBD2
TGTGCCAGCAGCCCTGAGGGTGAACTAGCGGGAGCTTACGAGCAGTACTTC | CASSPEGELAGAYEQYF | TRBJ2-7 | few | TRBV9 | TRBD2
TGTGCCAGCAGTGTTCTTGCCAGGGTAGAGAGGGCTGAAGCTTTCTTT | CASSVLARVERAEAFF | TRBJ1-1 | many | TRBV2 | -
TGTGCCAGCAGCTTAGGGACTAGCGGGAGGGCCCTCTACGAGCAGTACTTC | CASSLGTSGRALYEQYF | TRBJ2-7 | few | TRBV7-2 | TRBD2
TGTGCCAGCAGCTTACTGGGGATAGGGAGGCCTTCCTACAATGAGCAGTTCTTC | CASSLLGIGRPSYNEQFF | TRBJ2-1 | - | TRBV11-2 | -
TGCAGCGTTGGGGGGCTGGGTTCCTACAATGAGCAGTTCTTC | CSVGGLGSYNEQFF | TRBJ2-1 | few | TRBV29-1 | -
TGTGCCAGCAGTTTGGTTGACAGGAGCACAGATACGCAGTATTTT | CASSLVDRSTDTQYF | TRBJ2-3 | - | TRBV28 | -
TGCAGCGTTGATTATAGGGCAGACTTCAATGAGCAGTTCTTC | CSVDYRADFNEQFF | TRBJ2-1 | few | TRBV29-1 | -
TGCAGTGCTAGCCTAGAGACGTCCTCCTACGAGCAGTACTTC | CSASLETSSYEQYF | TRBJ2-7 | - | TRBV20-1 | -
TGTGCCAGCACTAGCGGCGGGAGGTACGAGCAGTACTTC | CASTSGGRYEQYF | TRBJ2-7 | - | TRBV5-4 | TRBD2
TGTGCCAGCAGCCAGAGTTGGAGGGAGGGAGATCAGCCCCAGCATTTT | CASSQSWREGDQPQHF | TRBJ1-5 | few | TRBV6-2/TRBV6-3 | -
TGTGCCAGCAGTTACTTCGCGGCCCAGTACTTC | CASSYFAAQYF | TRBJ2-5 | many | TRBV6-2/TRBV6-3 | -
TGCAGTGCTACAGAGGGAGACCCCTACGAGCAGTACTTC | CSATEGDPYEQYF | TRBJ2-7 | few | TRBV20-1 | -
TGTGCCAGCAGTTACAGTGTAGGGAACAACTATGGCTACACCTTC | CASSYSVGNNYGYTF | TRBJ1-2 | few | TRBV6-5 | -
TGCGCCAGCAGCTTGGAACTAGCGGGCACAGATACGCAGTATTTT | CASSLELAGTDTQYF | TRBJ2-3 | many | TRBV5-1 | TRBD2
TGTGCCAGCAGCTCGTTGGTCGAGCAGTACTTC | CASSSLVEQYF | TRBJ2-7 | many | TRBV6-5 | -
TGTGCCAGCAGCGTAGGCCCGGGACTAGCGGGACCAGATACGCAGTATTTT | CASSVGPGLAGPDTQYF | TRBJ2-3 | many | TRBV9 | TRBD2
TGCGCCAGCAGCCCCATTCCGGGACTAGCGGGATCCGAGTTCTTC | CASSPIPGLAGSEFF | TRBJ2-1 | many | TRBV5-1 | TRBD2
TGCAGTGCTAGGGCAAACCTCGTTCCCTACAATGAGCAGTTCTTC | CSARANLVPYNEQFF | TRBJ2-1 | many | TRBV20-1 | -
TGCGCCAGCAGCTTGGCCGCAGGGGATCAGCCCCAGCATTTT | CASSLAAGDQPQHF | TRBJ1-5 | many | TRBV5-1 | -
TGCGCCAGCAGCCAAGAACTACAGGGGAACGAGCAGTACTTC | CASSQELQGNEQYF | TRBJ2-7 | few | TRBV4-3 | TRBD1